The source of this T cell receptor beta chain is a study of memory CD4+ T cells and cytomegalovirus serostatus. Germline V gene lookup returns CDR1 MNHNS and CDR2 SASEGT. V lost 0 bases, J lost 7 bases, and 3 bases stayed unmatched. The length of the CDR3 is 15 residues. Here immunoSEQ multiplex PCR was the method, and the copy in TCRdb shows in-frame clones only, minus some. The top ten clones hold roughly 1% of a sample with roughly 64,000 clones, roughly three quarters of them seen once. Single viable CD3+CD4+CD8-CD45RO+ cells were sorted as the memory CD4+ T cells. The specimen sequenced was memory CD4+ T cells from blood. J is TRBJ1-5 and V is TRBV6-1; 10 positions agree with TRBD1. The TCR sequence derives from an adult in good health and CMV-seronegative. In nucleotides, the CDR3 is TGTGCCAGCAGTGAAGCAGGGACAGGGGTCCAGCCCCAGCATTTT. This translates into CASSEAGTGVQPQHF.